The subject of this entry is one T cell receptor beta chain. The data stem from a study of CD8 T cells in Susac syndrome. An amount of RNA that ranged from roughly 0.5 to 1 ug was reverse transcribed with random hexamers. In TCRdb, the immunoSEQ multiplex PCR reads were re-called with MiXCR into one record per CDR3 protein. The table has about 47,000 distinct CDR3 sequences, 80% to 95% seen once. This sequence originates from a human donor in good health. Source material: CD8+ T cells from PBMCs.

This chain's CDR3 is CSVEAGVVYNEQFF. CDR3 DNA sequence: TGCAGCGTTGAAGCGGGAGTTGTCTACAATGAGCAGTTCTTC. The chain uses TRBV29-1 and TRBJ2-1, with D possibly TRBD2 on 6 matching bases. Germline V gene sequence: CDR1 SQVTM, CDR2 ANQGSEA. Trimming removed 1 base at V and 3 bases at J, with 10 bases between. The CDR3 extends over 14 amino acids.